Each of the 13 T cell receptor beta chains below was sequenced from the same sample in a study of human T cells and chemical hapten exposure. As to time point: patch test 2, 6 weeks after DPC sensitization. Treatment noted: therapeutic diphenylcyclopropenone sensitization with weekly scalp DPC. MiXCR, applied by TCRdb to the RACE reads, yields one record per CDR3 protein. The sample includes more than 75,000 distinct CDR3 sequences, approximately 10% of them seen just once. This specimen consisted of whole blood, obtained in connection with sensitization to the hapten diphenylcyclopropenone (DPC). These receptors all come from a woman aged 30 to 39 with alopecia areata. Some clones in this sample may be carry-over from other donors' samples.

This clonotype was observed many times. The chain employs TRBV2 and TRBJ2-1; D remains ambiguous. CDR1 and CDR2 from the germline V gene are SNHLY and FYNNEI. V dropped 2 bases and J dropped 0 bases, with 8 bases sitting between them. This CDR3 contains 15 residues. As DNA, the CDR3 is TGTGCCAGCAGTGAAACACAAAACTCCTACAATGAGCAGTTCTTC. It is translated as CASSETQNSYNEQFF.

This clonotype was recorded a few times. The chain links TRBV9 to TRBJ2-1, with 14 positions matching TRBD2. From germline, CDR1 is SGDLS and CDR2 YYNGEE. The V gene end was trimmed by 4 bases and the J gene end by 9 bases; junction bases not matched to a gene: 12. There are 17 residues in the CDR3. Written as DNA, the CDR3 is TGTGCCAGCAGCCGACTAGCGGGAGGGCCTCGGGCCAGTGAGCAGTTCTTC. Its protein is CASSRLAGGPRASEQFF.

In its sample, this clonotype was seen many times. The J gene is TRBJ2-1, the V gene TRBV20-1; the match to TRBD2 covers 7 bases. Trimming removed 5 bases from V and 2 bases from J; junction bases left unmatched: 6. This CDR3 comprises 14 residues. The germline V gene encodes CDR1 DFQATT and CDR2 SNEGSKA (reference sequence). CDR3 sequence reads: CSARPSGPYNEQFF. DNA of the CDR3: TGCAGTGCTCGTCCTAGCGGACCCTACAATGAGCAGTTCTTC.

This clonotype showed up many times. V gene TRBV11-2 combines with J gene TRBJ2-1, with D uncertain. The length of the CDR3 is 14 residues. Germline V gene data show CDR1 as SGHAT and CDR2 as FQNNGV. Trimming pared 2 bases from V and 5 bases from J, leaving 10 bases between. This CDR3 is CASSLSLTNNEQFF. In DNA, the CDR3 is TGTGCCAGCAGCTTAAGTCTGACGAACAATGAGCAGTTCTTC.

This clonotype was observed many times. In DNA, the CDR3 is TGTGCCAGCAGCTCCGGGTCTTCAATGGATACGCAGTATTTT. Translated, it gives CASSSGSSMDTQYF. The chain is built from TRBV11-2 and TRBJ2-3; D is unclear. Germline V gene lookup returns CDR1 SGHAT and CDR2 FQNNGV. The CDR3 has 14 residues. V was shortened by 4 bases and J by 6 bases, with 14 bases between the two germline ends. The whole variable domain, remainder taken from reference TRBV11-2 and TRBJ2-3, is EAGVAQSPRYKIIEKRQSVAFWCNPISGHATLYWYQQILGQGPKLLIQFQNNGVVDDSQLPKDRFSAERLKGVDSTLKIQPAKLEDSAVYLCASSSGSSMDTQYFGPGTRLTVL.

This sequence joins TRBV6-1 and TRBJ2-3, with 8 bases that match TRBD1. Germline V gene lookup returns CDR1 MNHNS and CDR2 SASEGT. This CDR3 is built from 15 residues. After removal of 5 bases from V and 3 bases from J, the junction contained 7 bases not matched to a gene. Written as DNA, the CDR3 is TGTGCCAGCAGTATCAGGGGGCTCGGGACAGATACGCAGTATTTT. Encoded protein: CASSIRGLGTDTQYF.

The chain has TRBV2 and TRBJ2-7, with D possibly matching TRBD1 (6 bases). This CDR3 is 12 amino acids long. CDR1 is SNHLY, CDR2 FYNNEI, per germline. V was cut by 3 bases and J by 4 bases, with 7 bases left in between. The CDR3 loop reads CASSDQGYEQYF. CDR3 sequence (DNA): TGTGCCAGCAGTGATCAGGGGTACGAGCAGTACTTC.

Ten or more counts support this clonotype. The gene calls are TRBV28 and TRBJ1-5, with a weak D call TRBD1 (6 bases). V gave up 5 bases and J gave up 3 bases, with 14 bases separating them. CDR3 length: 15 amino acids. Germline CDR1 and CDR2: MDHEN and SYDVKM. The CDR3, as DNA: TGTGCCAGCAGTCCCGATGGGGGGCTCAATCAGCCCCAGCATTTT. Its translation is CASSPDGGLNQPQHF.

This clonotype came up many times. V usage is TRBV4-3 and J usage is TRBJ2-5, with D possibly called TRBD1 or TRBD2 (5 bases each). The germline CDR1 and CDR2 sequences are LGHNA and YSLEER. V lost 0 bases, J lost 2 bases, and 13 bases lay in between. The CDR3 has 16 residues. DNA of the CDR3: TGCGCCAGCAGCCAAGATATGGGGACGTTGCAAGAGACCCAGTACTTC. Translation gives CASSQDMGTLQETQYF.

This clonotype showed up many times. V gene TRBV7-8 combines with J gene TRBJ2-1, with D tentatively TRBD1 or TRBD2 (6 bases each). V lost 5 bases, J lost 0 bases, and 17 bases lay in between. CDR1 and CDR2 (germline): SGHVS, FQNEAQ. This CDR3 region has 17 residues. CDR3 residues: CASSPRGGQSSYNEQFF. DNA of the CDR3: TGTGCCAGCAGCCCCCGAGGGGGGCAGAGCTCCTACAATGAGCAGTTCTTC.

This clonotype was counted ten times or more. This rearrangement joins TRBV19 to TRBJ2-1; D ambiguous. CDR1 is LNHDA, CDR2 SQIVND, per germline (reference sequence). The CDR3 loop spans 16 amino acids. V lost 7 bases to trimming and J lost 4 bases, with 20 bases between them. This chain's CDR3 is CASKGPEVFGYNEQFF. CDR3 DNA sequence: TGTGCCAGTAAGGGTCCTGAGGTCTTTGGATACAATGAGCAGTTCTTC.

This clonotype has a count of ten or more. The rearrangement links TRBV5-6 to TRBJ1-1; 8 nucleotides line up with TRBD1. This CDR3 is 13 amino acids long. V was pared by 2 bases and J by 9 bases, with 6 bases of the junction left unmatched. Germline CDR1 and CDR2: SGHDT and YYEEEE. The CDR3 coding sequence is TGTGCCAGCAGCTTATCGGACAGGGTGAAAGCTTTCTTT. This translates into CASSLSDRVKAFF.

This clonotype has a count of ten or more. This rearrangement joins TRBV18 to TRBJ2-5; 9 bases match TRBD1. Germline V gene data show CDR1 as KGHSH and CDR2 as LQKENI. Germline trimming cut 2 bases from V and 2 bases from J; bases unmatched to any gene: 6. The CDR3 loop spans 16 amino acids. CDR3 bases: TGTGCCAGCTCACCATACGGGACAGGGCAACAAGAGACCCAGTACTTC. It is translated as CASSPYGTGQQETQYF.